The 15 T cell receptor beta chains below were found in one sample sequenced in a study of T cells expressing NK-cell markers (dated by TCRdb to about 2020). Library prep was done by 5' RACE. Sequencing used an Illumina HiSeq 2000. Reprocessed by TCRdb, the reads give a single entry per CDR3 protein sequence, without DNA. In this sample's table one finds 150,000 to 160,000 distinct CDR3 sequences. The ten largest clones take up around a third of the sample. The specimen was blood T cells: a sorted CD56 or NKG2C T cell subset, CD4+ or CD8+ T cells, or bulk PBMC T cells (not recorded which). Receptors were obtained from a woman aged 45-65 years in good health. Donor details come from another sample of the same person, matched by shared clones.

This chain joins TRBV20-1 and TRBJ2-3; TCRdb picks TRBD2, but there is no DNA to check that call. Germline lookup yields CDR1 DFQATT and CDR2 SNEGSKA (reference sequence). There are 17 residues in the CDR3. The CDR3 is CSARGEGRGPGTDTQYF.

This chain links TRBV11-2 with TRBJ2-7; TCRdb selects TRBD1, and the lack of DNA leaves this call unchecked. Germline loops: CDR1 SGHAT, CDR2 FQNNGV. The CDR3 is 14 residues long. CDR3 sequence reads: CASSLGTGSGEQYF.

This sequence joins TRBV5-5 and TRBJ1-2; the TCRdb D gene call, TRBD1, has no DNA to confirm it. This CDR3 has 12 amino acids. CDR1 is SGHKS and CDR2 is YYEKEE in the germline V gene (reference sequence). CDR3 region: CASMGQSYGYTF.

V gene TRBV11-3 combines with J gene TRBJ2-3. The CDR3 has 16 amino acids. Germline V gene lookup returns CDR1 SGHNT and CDR2 YENEEA. The CDR3 here is CASSLTTSGGADTQYF.

V gene TRBV13 combines with J gene TRBJ2-3; TCRdb picks TRBD1, but there is no DNA to check that call. CDR1 PRHDT and CDR2 FYEKMQ come from the germline V gene (reference sequence). The CDR3 consists of 14 residues. The CDR3 loop reads CASSSRTLTDTQYF.

The chain links TRBV20-1 to TRBJ2-2; there is no DNA to check the TCRdb D call of TRBD2. The germline gives CDR1 DFQATT, CDR2 SNEGSKA (reference sequence). The CDR3 covers 15 residues. The chain's CDR3 is CSASRGLAGTGELFF.

The chain is built from TRBV15 and TRBJ1-5; there is no DNA to check the TCRdb D call of TRBD1. CDR1 and CDR2 from the germline V gene are LNHNV and YYDKDF (reference sequence). This CDR3 has 15 residues. The CDR3 region is CATDRGPGFDQPQHF.

V gene TRBV9 combines with J gene TRBJ2-5. The CDR3 spans 15 residues. Looked up from germline, CDR1 is SGDLS and CDR2 is YYNGEE. The CDR3 sequence is CASSARPSGSETQYF. Full variable domain (missing parts from reference TRBV9 and TRBJ2-5): DSGVTQTPKHLITATGQRVTLRCSPRSGDLSVYWYQQSLDQGLQFLIQYYNGEERAKGNILERFSAQQFPDLHSELNLSSLELGDSALYFCASSARPSGSETQYFGPGTRLLVL.

The chain links TRBV6-1 to TRBJ2-7. This CDR3 is built from 14 residues. The germline V gene encodes CDR1 MNHNS and CDR2 SASEGT. The CDR3 loop is CASSEGGSSYEQYF.

This CDR3 reads CASTWGLAGDPNEQFF. This rearrangement joins TRBV6-1 to TRBJ2-1; TCRdb designates TRBD2, a call that cannot be tested without DNA. This CDR3 contains 16 residues. Germline lookup yields CDR1 MNHNS and CDR2 SASEGT.

This CDR3 reads CASSSLQTGRETQYF. This chain connects TRBV27 to TRBJ2-5; TCRdb gives TRBD2 as the D gene, but with no DNA this cannot be confirmed. The CDR3 runs to 15 residues. Germline lookup yields CDR1 MNHEY and CDR2 SMNVEV (reference sequence).

The J gene is TRBJ1-2, the V gene TRBV11-2. From germline, CDR1 is SGHAT and CDR2 FQNNGV. The CDR3 contains 11 residues. The CDR3 is CASSRELGYTF.

The chain links TRBV6-5 to TRBJ2-3; no DNA is available, so the TRBD2 call from TCRdb remains unchecked. The CDR3 has 15 residues. Germline V CDR1 and CDR2: MNHEY, SVGAGI. Here the CDR3 reads CASSPTSGSRDTQYF.

The J gene is TRBJ2-2, the V gene TRBV11-3. CDR1 is SGHNT, CDR2 YENEEA, per germline. The CDR3 extends over 13 amino acids. CDR3 amino acids: CASSARNTGELFF.

The rearrangement joins TRBV11-2 to TRBJ2-5; the D call of TRBD1 rests on TCRdb alone, since no DNA is present to check it. This CDR3 region has 13 residues. Germline assignment: CDR1 SGHAT and CDR2 FQNNGV. CDR3 sequence reads: CASSLGQDRTQYF. Drawing the rest from reference TRBV11-2 and TRBJ2-5, the complete variable domain is EAGVAQSPRYKIIEKRQSVAFWCNPISGHATLYWYQQILGQGPKLLIQFQNNGVVDDSQLPKDRFSAERLKGVDSTLKIQPAKLEDSAVYLCASSLGQDRTQYFGPGTRLLVL.